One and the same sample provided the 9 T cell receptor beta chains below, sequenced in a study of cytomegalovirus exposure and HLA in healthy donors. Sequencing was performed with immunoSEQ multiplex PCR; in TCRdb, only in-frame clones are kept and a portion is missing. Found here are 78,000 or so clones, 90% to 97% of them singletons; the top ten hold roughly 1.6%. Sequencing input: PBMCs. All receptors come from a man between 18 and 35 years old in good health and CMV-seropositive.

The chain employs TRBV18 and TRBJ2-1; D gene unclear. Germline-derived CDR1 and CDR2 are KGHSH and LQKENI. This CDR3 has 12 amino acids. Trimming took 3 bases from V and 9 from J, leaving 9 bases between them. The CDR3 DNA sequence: TGTGCCAGCTCACCTGACTCGGTTGAGCAGTTCTTC. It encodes CASSPDSVEQFF.

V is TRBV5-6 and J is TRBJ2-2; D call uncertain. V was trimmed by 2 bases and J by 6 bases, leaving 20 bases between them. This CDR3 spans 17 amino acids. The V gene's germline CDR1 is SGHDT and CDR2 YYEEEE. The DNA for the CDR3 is TGTGCCAGCAGCTTATTCCCGCCGCAGGTTCAGTCCGGGGAGCTGTTTTTT. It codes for CASSLFPPQVQSGELFF. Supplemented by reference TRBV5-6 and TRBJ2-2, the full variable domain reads DAGVTQSPTHLIKTRGQQVTLRCSPKSGHDTVSWYQQALGQGPQFIFQYYEEEERQRGNFPDRFSGHQFPNYSSELNVNALLLGDSALYLCASSLFPPQVQSGELFFGEGSRLTVL.

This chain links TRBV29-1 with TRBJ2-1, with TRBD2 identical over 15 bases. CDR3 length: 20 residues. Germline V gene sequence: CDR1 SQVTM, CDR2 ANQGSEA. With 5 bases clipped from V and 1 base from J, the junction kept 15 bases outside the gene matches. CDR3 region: CSVFNPRTSGRELSYNEQFF. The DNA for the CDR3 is TGCAGCGTTTTTAATCCTAGGACTAGCGGGAGGGAATTGTCCTACAATGAGCAGTTCTTC.

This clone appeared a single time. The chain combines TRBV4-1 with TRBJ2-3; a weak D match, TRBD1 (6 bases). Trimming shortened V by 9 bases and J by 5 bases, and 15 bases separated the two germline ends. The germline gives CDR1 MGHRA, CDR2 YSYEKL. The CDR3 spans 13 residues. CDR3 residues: CASTDGGEDTQYF. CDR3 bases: TGCGCCAGTACCGATGGGGGCGAAGATACGCAGTATTTT.

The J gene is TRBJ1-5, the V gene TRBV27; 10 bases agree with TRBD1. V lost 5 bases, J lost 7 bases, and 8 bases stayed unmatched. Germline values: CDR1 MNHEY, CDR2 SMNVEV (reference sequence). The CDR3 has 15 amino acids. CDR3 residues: CASSHRQGARQPQHF. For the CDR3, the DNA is TGTGCCAGCAGTCACAGACAGGGGGCCCGGCAGCCCCAGCATTTT.

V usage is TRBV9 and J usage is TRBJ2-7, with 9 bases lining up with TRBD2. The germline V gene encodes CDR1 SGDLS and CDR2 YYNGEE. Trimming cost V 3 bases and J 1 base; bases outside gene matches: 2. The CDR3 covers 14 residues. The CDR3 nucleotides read TGTGCCAGCAGCGGTACTAGCGGGTCCTACGAGCAGTACTTC. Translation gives CASSGTSGSYEQYF.

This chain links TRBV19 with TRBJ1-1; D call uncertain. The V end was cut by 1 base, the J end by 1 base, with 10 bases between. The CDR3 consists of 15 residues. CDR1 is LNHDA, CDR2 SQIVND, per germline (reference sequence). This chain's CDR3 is CASSIGRSANTEAFF. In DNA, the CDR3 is TGTGCCAGTAGTATAGGTCGGAGCGCGAACACTGAAGCTTTCTTT. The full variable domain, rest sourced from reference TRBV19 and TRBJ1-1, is DGGITQSPKYLFRKEGQNVTLSCEQNLNHDAMYWYRQDPGQGLRLIYYSQIVNDFQKGDIAEGYSVSREKKESFPLTVTSAQKNPTAFYLCASSIGRSANTEAFFGQGTRLTVV.

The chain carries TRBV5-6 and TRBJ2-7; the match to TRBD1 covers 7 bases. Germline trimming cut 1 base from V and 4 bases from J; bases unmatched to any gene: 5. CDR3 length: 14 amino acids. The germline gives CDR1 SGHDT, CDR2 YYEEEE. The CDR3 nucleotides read TGTGCCAGCAGCTTGCCAGGGGGAGTGTACGAGCAGTACTTC. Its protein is CASSLPGGVYEQYF.

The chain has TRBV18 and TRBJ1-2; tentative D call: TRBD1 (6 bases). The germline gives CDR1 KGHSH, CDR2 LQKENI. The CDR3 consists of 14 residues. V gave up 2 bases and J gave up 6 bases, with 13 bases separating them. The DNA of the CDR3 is TGTGCCAGCTCACCAAACAGGGATTTGGATGGCTACACCTTC. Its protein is CASSPNRDLDGYTF.